The clone carrying this T cell receptor (beta chain) was counted a few times. Germline V gives CDR1 SEHNR, CDR2 FQNEAQ (reference sequence). The CDR3 consists of 15 residues. V lost 1 base, J lost 7 bases, and 13 bases lay in between. The data were obtained in a study of molecular identifiers for immune sequencing clone quantification. Bulk TCR libraries were made with methods that had been previously described and with listed TCR primers. MiXCR, run by TCRdb on the PCR reads, gives a single entry per CDR3 protein. The sample has 550,000 to 750,000 distinct CDR3 sequences; less than 20% are singletons.

V is TRBV7-9 and J is TRBJ2-2; D gene ambiguous. The TCR was taken from a human donor in good health. Some libraries in this study had Jurkat cell RNA spiked in. Specimen: naive CD8+ T cells from blood, with Jurkat cell RNA spiked in. Subset meaning: FACS-sorted CD8+CD4-CCR7+CD45RA+ naive T cells. Here the CDR3 DNA reads TGTGCCAGCAGCTTAGTTTCCAGAGGCGTCGGGGAGCTGTTTTTT. It yields the protein CASSLVSRGVGELFF.